These 22 T cell receptor beta chains originate from one sample sequenced in a study of OX40 agonist ivuxolimab in advanced cancers. The library was generated by the immunoSEQ multiplex PCR assay. TCRdb holds this immuneACCESS table with in-frame rearrangements only. Some clones are missing; in checked studies, unresolved V genes explain under half, and the rest has no known cause. Present in this sample are tens of thousands of clones, approximately 90% of which were seen just once. Roughly 30% of the sample belongs to the ten largest clones. The sequencing here drew on CD4+ or CD8+ T cells sorted from blood, taken in a trial of the OX40 agonist ivuxolimab. All receptors come from an adult with an advanced solid tumor such as melanoma, head and neck, liver or kidney cancer.

The gene calls are TRBV21-1 and TRBJ2-7; the table gives TRBD1 as D, unverified against the DNA. TRBV21-1 is marked as a pseudogene. The CDR3 is 15 amino acids. This chain's CDR3 is CASSKEGRTAYEQYF. The CDR3 DNA is TGTGCCAGCAGCAAAGAGGGACGGACAGCCTACGAGCAGTACTTC.

The chain carries TRBV12-5 and TRBJ2-3; D unresolved. Germline CDR1 is LGHNT and CDR2 is FRNRAP. V lost 2 bases and J lost 0, with 6 bases in between. This CDR3 is 14 amino acids long. Here the CDR3 DNA reads TGTGCTAGTGGTTTGCAAGCTAGCACAGATACGCAGTATTTT. Protein: CASGLQASTDTQYF.

Here the CDR3 reads CASSYSGGGPTYEQYF. The DNA for the CDR3 is TGTGCCAGCAGTTACTCTGGGGGGGGGCCCACCTACGAGCAGTACTTC. The rearrangement links TRBV6-6 to TRBJ2-7; TRBD2 might be the D (7 bases). Germline CDR1 and CDR2: MNHNY and SVGAGI (reference sequence). CDR3 length: 16 residues. Trimming cost V 0 bases and J 2 bases, with 14 bases left between them.

The chain joins TRBV6-6 to TRBJ1-2, with unresolved D. The germline V and J ends were trimmed by 7 bases and 7 bases, with 16 bases remaining between them. The CDR3 runs to 13 residues. The V gene's germline CDR1 is MNHNY and CDR2 SVGAGI (reference sequence). CDR3 region: CASILDRSSGYTF. CDR3 in DNA: TGTGCCAGCATCCTCGATAGGTCCTCTGGCTACACCTTC.

The J gene is TRBJ1-2, the V gene TRBV7-8, with a possible D match to TRBD1 (6 bases). This CDR3 region has 14 residues. Germline V gives CDR1 SGHVS, CDR2 FQNEAQ. The V gene lost 1 base and the J gene lost 4 bases, with 10 bases spanning the gap. CDR3 sequence (DNA): TGTGCCAGCAGCTTAGATGGCAGGGGCTATGGCTACACCTTC. It codes for CASSLDGRGYGYTF.

The chain employs TRBV7-2 and TRBJ2-6; D might be TRBD2 (5 bases). This CDR3 has 15 amino acids. The V end was cut by 5 bases, the J end by 4 bases, with 12 bases between. Germline V CDR1 and CDR2: SGHTA, FQGNSA. The CDR3 bases are TGTGCCAGCAGCGTCGACTACTCCGGGGCCAACGTCCTGACTTTC. This codes for CASSVDYSGANVLTF.

This sequence joins TRBV7-6 and TRBJ2-1; D unclear. This CDR3 has 13 residues. The germline V and J ends were trimmed by 2 bases and 6 bases, with 8 bases remaining between them. Germline V gives CDR1 SGHVS, CDR2 FNYEAQ. The CDR3 is CASSLRVSNEQFF. DNA for the CDR3: TGTGCCAGCAGCTTACGAGTCTCCAATGAGCAGTTCTTC.

This clone was picked up a small number of times. The chain carries TRBV5-1 and TRBJ1-3; D uncertain. Trimming removed 0 bases at V and 6 bases at J, with 10 bases between. There are 14 residues in the CDR3. The germline CDR1 and CDR2 sequences are SGHRS and YFSETQ. CDR3 coding DNA: TGCGCCAGCAGCTTGGGAGGGTTGGAAAACACCATATATTTT. This translates into CASSLGGLENTIYF.

Notes on this clone: The same CDR3 is also encoded by other DNA sequences in this sample. The chain carries TRBV5-1 and TRBJ2-5, with TRBD2 matching 10 bases. V lost 1 base, J lost 1 base, and 1 base stayed unmatched. Germline V gene sequence: CDR1 SGHRS, CDR2 YFSETQ. The CDR3 is 15 amino acids. CDR3 coding DNA: TGCGCCAGCAGCTTGTCTAGCGGGGGCCAAGAGACCCAGTACTTC. Translation: CASSLSSGGQETQYF.

This clone was picked up a small number of times. The chain joins TRBV9 to TRBJ1-3; D gene unclear. The CDR3 runs 13 residues. V lost 1 base and J lost 8, with 10 bases in between. Germline V gene sequence: CDR1 SGDLS, CDR2 YYNGEE. The CDR3 reads CASSVRGQDTIYF. CDR3 nucleotide sequence: TGTGCCAGCAGCGTACGGGGTCAAGACACCATATATTTT.

The chain couples TRBV27 to TRBJ1-1; 8 bases agree with TRBD1. Germline CDR1 and CDR2: MNHEY and SMNVEV (reference sequence). V lost 3 bases to trimming and J lost 3 bases; unmatched junction nucleotides: 15. The length of the CDR3 is 18 residues. DNA of the CDR3: TGTGCCAGCAGTTTGCTTATCAGGGGGCTCAGGATAGACACTGAAGCTTTCTTT. Encoded protein: CASSLLIRGLRIDTEAFF.

The rearrangement links TRBV7-8 to TRBJ1-5; 8 bases fit TRBD1. The CDR3 sequence is 18 residues long. Per germline, CDR1 SGHVS and CDR2 FQNEAQ. The V and J ends lost 4 bases and 6 bases, in that order; junction bases with no gene match: 17. CDR3 in DNA: TGTGCCAGCAGCTCCCCCTTACGAACAGGGGGTCTCAGTCAGCCCCAGCATTTT. Amino acids: CASSSPLRTGGLSQPQHF.

The gene calls are TRBV19 and TRBJ2-6, with D possibly being TRBD2 (5 bases). CDR1 and CDR2 from the germline V gene are LNHDA and SQIVND (reference sequence). Trimming left V 7 bases short and J 3 bases short, with 10 bases between. The CDR3 sequence is 14 residues long. CDR3 region: CASMLGGGANVLTF. CDR3 DNA sequence: TGTGCCAGTATGTTAGGAGGTGGGGCCAACGTCCTGACTTTC.

The chain uses TRBV28 and TRBJ2-2; perhaps TRBD2 as D (6 bases). The CDR3 loop spans 13 amino acids. V shed 3 bases and J shed 7 bases, with 9 bases lying between them. Germline CDR1 is MDHEN and CDR2 is SYDVKM. The CDR3 region has the DNA TGTGCCAGCAGTTTTTTGGGACTCGGGGAGCTGTTTTTT. Its protein product is CASSFLGLGELFF.

CDR3 DNA sequence: TGTGCCAGCAGCCTTCCTGGGGTTACGCAGTATTTT. Residues: CASSLPGVTQYF. The chain links TRBV5-6 to TRBJ2-3, with D unclear. This CDR3 region has 12 residues. Between the trimmed V and J ends, which lost 4 bases and 8 bases, there was a span of 11 bases. The germline CDR1 and CDR2 sequences are SGHDT and YYEEEE.

The chain couples TRBV19 to TRBJ2-1; TRBD1 aligns across 10 bases. Germline loops: CDR1 LNHDA, CDR2 SQIVND (reference sequence). The J segment lost 7 bases and the V segment lost 4 bases, leaving 7 bases of the junction unmatched. The CDR3 is made up of 15 amino acids. The CDR3 is CASSTHRTGGNEQFF. CDR3 sequence (DNA): TGTGCCAGTAGTACCCACCGGACAGGGGGAAATGAGCAGTTCTTC.

The chain carries TRBV6-5 and TRBJ1-1; a possible D gene is TRBD1 (5 bases). Trimming shortened V by 2 bases and J by 3 bases, and 10 bases separated the two germline ends. The CDR3 has 14 residues. In germline, CDR1 is MNHEY, CDR2 SVGAGI. CDR3: CASSYVRGDTEAFF. For the CDR3, the DNA is TGTGCCAGCAGTTACGTAAGGGGAGACACTGAAGCTTTCTTT.

The CDR3 loop reads CASSLDTGVVSNQPQHF. CDR3 coding DNA: TGTGCCAGCAGCTTAGATACCGGGGTTGTGAGCAATCAGCCCCAGCATTTT. The rearrangement links TRBV7-9 to TRBJ1-5; no reliable D call. The length of the CDR3 is 17 residues. Germline V gives CDR1 SEHNR, CDR2 FQNEAQ (reference sequence). V was pared by 1 base and J by 1 base, with 14 bases between.

This rearrangement joins TRBV10-1 to TRBJ1-1; 9 bases fit TRBD1. This CDR3 has 13 residues. CDR1 and CDR2 (germline): WNHNN, SYGVQD (reference sequence). The V and J ends lost 3 bases and 9 bases, in that order; junction bases with no gene match: 5. CDR3 in amino acids: CASSENRGQQAFF. DNA of the CDR3: TGCGCCAGCAGTGAAAACAGGGGGCAGCAAGCTTTCTTT.

Turning to this clone: A read error may produce the germline difference seen at one junction end. J is TRBJ2-5 and V is TRBV7-2; D uncertain. Germline V lookup: CDR1 SGHTA, CDR2 FQGNSA. This CDR3 is built from 16 residues. The CDR3 is CASSQESALERSEQYF. The DNA for the CDR3 is TGCGCCAGCAGCCAAGAATCGGCCCTCGAACGGTCTGAGCAGTACTTC.

The chain carries TRBV30 and TRBJ2-5, with D possibly TRBD1 on 6 matching bases. Germline lookup yields CDR1 GTSNPN and CDR2 SVGIG (reference sequence). The V end was cut by 1 base, the J end by 5 bases, with 14 bases between. The CDR3 totals 14 residues. CDR3 nucleotide sequence: TGTGCCTGGAGTGCCTCAGGGGCTCGGGAGACCCAGTACTTC. Amino acid sequence: CAWSASGARETQYF.

J is TRBJ2-7 and V is TRBV28; 7 bases match TRBD1. The germline CDR1 and CDR2 sequences are MDHEN and SYDVKM. The V segment lost 5 bases and the J segment 5 bases; nucleotides outside the gene matches: 3. This CDR3 is 12 amino acids long. The CDR3 region has the DNA TGTGCCAGCAGTGGCGACAGGGACGAGCAGTACTTC. It is translated as CASSGDRDEQYF.